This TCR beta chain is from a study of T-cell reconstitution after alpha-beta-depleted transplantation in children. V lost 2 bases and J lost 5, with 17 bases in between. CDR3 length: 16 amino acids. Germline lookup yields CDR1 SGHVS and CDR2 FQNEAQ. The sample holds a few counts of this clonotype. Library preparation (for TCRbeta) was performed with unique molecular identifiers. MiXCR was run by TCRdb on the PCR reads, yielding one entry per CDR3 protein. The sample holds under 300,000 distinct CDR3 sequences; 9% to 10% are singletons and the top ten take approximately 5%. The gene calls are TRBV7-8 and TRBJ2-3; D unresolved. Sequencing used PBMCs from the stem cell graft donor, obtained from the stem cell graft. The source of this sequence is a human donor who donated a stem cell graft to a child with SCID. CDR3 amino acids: CASSLLRERSKDTQYF. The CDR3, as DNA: TGTGCCAGCAGCTTATTGCGAGAACGATCGAAAGATACGCAGTATTTT.